The 4 T cell receptor beta chains in this list originate from one sample, sequenced in a study of T-cell reconstitution after alpha-beta-depleted transplantation in children. Unique molecular identifiers were incorporated into the prepared TCRbeta library. TCRdb analysed the PCR reads with MiXCR anew, one entry per CDR3 protein. Of 300,000 to 350,000 distinct CDR3 sequences listed, more than 20% were seen once; the top ten hold 9.5% to 12%. Specimen: PBMCs, mostly from graft donor cells, collected 180 days after TCRalphabeta/CD19-depleted stem cell transplant. The receptors derive from a male patient younger than 18 who had a stem cell transplant for acute lymphoblastic leukemia, so the T cells may come from the graft donor.

V and J are TRBV7-9 and TRBJ1-2; 7 bases fit TRBD1. There are 14 residues in the CDR3. The J segment lost 1 base and the V segment lost 6 bases, leaving 5 bases of the junction unmatched. Germline CDR1 is SEHNR and CDR2 is FQNEAQ (reference sequence). For the CDR3, the DNA is TGTGCCAGCAGACGACAGGGCCTTAACTATGGCTACACCTTC. Translated: CASRRQGLNYGYTF.

This clonotype was recorded a few times. The chain links TRBV12-3 or TRBV12-4 to TRBJ1-4; D perhaps matches TRBD1 (5 bases). The V end lost 6 bases, the J end lost 2 bases, and 16 bases lay between the germline ends. The length of the CDR3 is 16 residues. CDR3 protein: CASSLRVSRTNEKLFF. CDR3 DNA: TGTGCCAGCAGCCTCAGGGTGTCTCGGACTAATGAAAAACTGTTTTTT.

In this sample, this clonotype turned up a few times. CDR3 DNA: TGCGCCAGCAGCTTGGTTCCGGCGAATCAGCCCCAGCATTTT. Amino acid sequence: CASSLVPANQPQHF. The V and J genes are TRBV5-1 and TRBJ1-5; no definite D call. With 0 bases removed from V and 4 bases from J, the gap between germline ends came to 8 bases. Germline assignment: CDR1 SGHRS and CDR2 YFSETQ. This CDR3 region has 14 residues.

This chain joins TRBV21-1 and TRBJ2-3; the table's D call of TRBD2 was not tested on the DNA. TRBV21-1 is reported as a pseudogene. The CDR3 length is 16 residues. CDR3 sequence (DNA): TGTGCCAGCGAAGTCCGGCGGGAGCCTCACACAGATACGCAGTATTTT. It yields the protein CASEVRREPHTDTQYF.